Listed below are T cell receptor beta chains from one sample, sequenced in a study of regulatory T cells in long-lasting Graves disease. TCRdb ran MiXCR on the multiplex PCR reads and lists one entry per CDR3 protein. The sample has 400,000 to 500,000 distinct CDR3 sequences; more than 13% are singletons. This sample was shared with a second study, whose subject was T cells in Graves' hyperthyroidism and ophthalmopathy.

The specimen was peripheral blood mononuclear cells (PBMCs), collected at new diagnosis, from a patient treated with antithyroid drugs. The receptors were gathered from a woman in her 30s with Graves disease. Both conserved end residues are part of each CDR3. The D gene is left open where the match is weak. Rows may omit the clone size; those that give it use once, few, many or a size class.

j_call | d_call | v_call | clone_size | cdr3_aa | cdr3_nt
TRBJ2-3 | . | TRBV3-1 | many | CASSQSGADTQYF | TGTGCCAGCAGCCAGAGTGGGGCAGATACGCAGTATTTT
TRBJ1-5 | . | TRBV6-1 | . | CASSNPGGVWSNQPQHF | TGTGCCAGCAGTAATCCGGGGGGCGTTTGGAGCAATCAGCCCCAGCATTTT
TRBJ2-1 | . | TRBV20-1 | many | CSAEGTTGYEQFF | TGCAGTGCTGAAGGAACAACGGGGTATGAGCAGTTCTTC
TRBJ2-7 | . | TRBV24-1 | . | CATSEGIGEQYF | TGTGCCACCAGTGAAGGGATTGGGGAGCAGTACTTC
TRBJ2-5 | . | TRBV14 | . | CASSQEVGEETQYF | TGTGCCAGCAGCCAAGAGGTCGGGGAAGAGACCCAGTACTTC
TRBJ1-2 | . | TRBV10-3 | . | CAISVNQGNGYTF | TGTGCCATCAGTGTGAACCAGGGGAATGGCTACACCTTC
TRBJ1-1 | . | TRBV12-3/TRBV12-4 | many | CASSSGVLNTEAFF | TGTGCCAGCAGCTCAGGGGTTTTGAACACTGAAGCTTTCTTT
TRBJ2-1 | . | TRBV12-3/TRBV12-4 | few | CASNLKSSVYNEQFF | TGTGCCAGCAATTTAAAGTCTAGCGTTTACAATGAGCAGTTCTTC
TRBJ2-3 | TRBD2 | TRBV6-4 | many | CASSSLAGDTDTQYF | TGTGCCAGCAGTTCTCTAGCGGGAGACACAGATACGCAGTATTTT
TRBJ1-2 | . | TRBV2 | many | CASSDGLGNYGYTF | TGTGCCAGCAGTGACGGTTTGGGCAACTATGGCTACACCTTC
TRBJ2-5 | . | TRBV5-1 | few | CASSFSGAPKETQYF | TGCGCCAGCAGCTTCTCAGGGGCCCCCAAAGAGACCCAGTACTTC
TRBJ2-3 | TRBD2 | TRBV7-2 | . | CASSLMASGRAATDTQYF | TGTGCCAGCAGCTTAATGGCTAGCGGGAGGGCCGCAACAGATACGCAGTATTTT
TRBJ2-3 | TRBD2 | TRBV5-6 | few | CASSTLIQLSGGDTQYF | TGTGCCAGCAGCACACTGATACAACTAAGCGGGGGAGATACGCAGTATTTT
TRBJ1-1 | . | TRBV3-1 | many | CASSRFGGNTEAFF | TGTGCCAGCAGCCGGTTCGGGGGGAACACTGAAGCTTTCTTT
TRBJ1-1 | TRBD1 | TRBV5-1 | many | CASDSTGDGNTEAFF | TGCGCCAGCGACTCAACAGGGGATGGGAACACTGAAGCTTTCTTT
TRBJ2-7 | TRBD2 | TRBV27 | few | CASRLTSGSIYEQYF | TGTGCCAGCAGATTAACTAGCGGGAGTATCTACGAGCAGTACTTC
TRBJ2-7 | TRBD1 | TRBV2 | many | CASIPGTGGLGDYEQYF | TGTGCCAGTATTCCCGGGACAGGGGGCTTAGGGGACTACGAGCAGTACTTC
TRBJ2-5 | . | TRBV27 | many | CASSLGRGAQYF | TGTGCCAGCAGTTTGGGCCGGGGAGCCCAGTACTTC
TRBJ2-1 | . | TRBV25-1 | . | CASSVRSPYNEQFF | TGTGCCAGCAGTGTTCGTAGTCCCTACAATGAGCAGTTCTTC
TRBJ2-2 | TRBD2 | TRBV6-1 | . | CASSEAPLGLAGGPRTGELFF | TGTGCCAGCAGTGAAGCGCCCCTAGGACTAGCGGGAGGGCCGCGTACCGGGGAGCTGTTTTTT
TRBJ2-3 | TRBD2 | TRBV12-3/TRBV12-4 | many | CASLFSGNTDTQYF | TGTGCCAGCCTGTTCAGCGGGAATACAGATACGCAGTATTTT
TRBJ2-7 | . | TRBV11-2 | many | CASSLGGASYEQYF | TGTGCCAGCAGCTTAGGAGGAGCATCCTACGAGCAGTACTTC
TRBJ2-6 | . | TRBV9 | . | CASSLTTGTTGANVLTF | TGTGCCAGCAGTCTCACCACCGGGACAACAGGGGCCAACGTCCTGACTTTC
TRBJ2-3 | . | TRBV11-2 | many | CASSLVLPHGTDTQYF | TGTGCCAGCAGCTTAGTATTACCCCACGGCACAGATACGCAGTATTTT
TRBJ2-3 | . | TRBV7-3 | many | CASAPAESTDTQYF | TGTGCCAGCGCTCCCGCGGAGAGCACAGATACGCAGTATTTT
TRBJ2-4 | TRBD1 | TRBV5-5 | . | CASSLEGTGAKNIQYF | TGTGCCAGCAGCTTGGAAGGGACAGGGGCCAAAAACATTCAGTACTTC
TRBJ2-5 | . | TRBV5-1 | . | CASSPRGGRQPQETQYF | TGCGCCAGCAGCCCCCGTGGGGGACGGCAACCGCAAGAGACCCAGTACTTC
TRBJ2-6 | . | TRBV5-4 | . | CASSLDGNSGANVLTF | TGTGCCAGCAGCTTGGATGGCAACTCTGGGGCCAACGTCCTGACTTTC
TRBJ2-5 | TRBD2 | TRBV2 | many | CASRTHSGSGETQYF | TGTGCCAGCAGGACTCATAGCGGGAGTGGTGAGACCCAGTACTTC
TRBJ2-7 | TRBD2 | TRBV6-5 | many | CASSYSMTVRGGSYEQYF | TGTGCCAGCAGTTACTCAATGACTGTTCGCGGGGGCTCCTACGAGCAGTACTTC
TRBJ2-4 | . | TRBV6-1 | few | CASRDLAKNIQYF | TGTGCCAGCAGGGACCTAGCCAAAAACATTCAGTACTTC
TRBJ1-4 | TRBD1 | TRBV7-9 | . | CASSLGTGQTEKLFF | TGTGCCAGCAGCTTAGGGACAGGGCAAACTGAAAAACTGTTTTTT
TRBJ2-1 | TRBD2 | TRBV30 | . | CAWEATTSGIEQFF | TGTGCCTGGGAGGCGACGACTAGCGGGATTGAGCAGTTCTTC
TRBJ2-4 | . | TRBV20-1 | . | CSARDPPRKSKNIQYF | TGCAGTGCTAGAGACCCTCCCCGCAAATCCAAAAACATTCAGTACTTC
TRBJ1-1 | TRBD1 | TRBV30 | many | CASGQSTEAFF | TGTGCCTCGGGACAGAGCACTGAAGCTTTCTTT
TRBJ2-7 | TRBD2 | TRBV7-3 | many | CASSLSGGSGYEQYF | TGTGCCAGCAGCTTAAGCGGCGGGAGCGGCTACGAGCAGTACTTC
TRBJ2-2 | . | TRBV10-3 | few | CAISEMSELFF | TGTGCCATCAGTGAGATGTCGGAGCTGTTTTTT
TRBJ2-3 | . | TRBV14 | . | CASSQAGSSGARSATQYF | TGTGCCAGCAGCCAAGCAGGAAGTTCAGGGGCCCGTTCAGCTACGCAGTATTTT
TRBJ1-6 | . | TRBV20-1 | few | CSARDLAGSNSPLHF | TGCAGTGCTAGAGATCTCGCAGGGTCGAATTCACCCCTCCACTTT
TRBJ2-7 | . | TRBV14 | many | CASSQETAVTKYEQYF | TGTGCCAGCAGCCAAGAAACCGCGGTGACAAAGTACGAGCAGTACTTC
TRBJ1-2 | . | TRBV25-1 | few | CASSARDPPYGYTF | TGTGCCAGCAGTGCCCGAGACCCCCCCTATGGCTACACCTTC
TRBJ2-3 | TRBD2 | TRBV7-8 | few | CASSHPGLATDTQYF | TGTGCCAGCAGCCACCCGGGACTAGCGACAGATACGCAGTATTTT
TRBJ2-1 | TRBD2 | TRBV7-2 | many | CASSLTSGRGQQFF | TGTGCCAGCAGCTTGACTAGCGGGAGGGGACAGCAGTTCTTC
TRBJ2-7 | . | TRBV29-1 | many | CSVERSGYEQYF | TGCAGCGTTGAACGGTCGGGCTACGAGCAGTACTTC
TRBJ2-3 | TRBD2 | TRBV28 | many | CASSTTPGLAGVLRF | TGTGCCAGCAGTACCACCCCCGGACTAGCGGGAGTCTTGCGTTTT
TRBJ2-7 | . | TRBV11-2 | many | CATRKGDGYEQYF | TGTGCCACCCGGAAGGGGGATGGATACGAGCAGTACTTC
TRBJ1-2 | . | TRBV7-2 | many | CASSPTHGQINYGYTF | TGTGCCAGCAGCCCTACACACGGCCAGATCAACTATGGCTACACCTTC
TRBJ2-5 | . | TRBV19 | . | CASNTSILSETQYF | TGTGCCAGTAATACATCGATTCTATCAGAGACCCAGTACTTC
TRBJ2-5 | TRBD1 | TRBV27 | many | CASSLEGARVQETQYF | TGTGCCAGCAGTTTAGAGGGGGCGAGAGTCCAAGAGACCCAGTACTTC
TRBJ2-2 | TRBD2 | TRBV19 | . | CASSRREGWELFF | TGTGCCAGTAGTCGGAGGGAGGGCTGGGAGCTGTTTTTT
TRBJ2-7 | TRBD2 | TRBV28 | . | CASSPDFQDRTWLAGGRRSYEQYF | TGTGCCAGCAGTCCTGATTTCCAGGACAGGACTTGGCTAGCGGGAGGGCGAAGATCCTACGAGCAGTACTTC
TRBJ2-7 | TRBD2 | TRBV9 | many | CASSPGTSGRAVYEQYF | TGTGCCAGCAGCCCTGGGACTAGCGGGAGGGCCGTCTACGAGCAGTACTTC